This record looks at one T cell receptor beta chain sequence and its context. Antigen specificity is unknown. Naive CD8 isolation took CD45RO-negative cells positively selected for CCR7 and excluded terminally differentiated effector memory CD45RA+ cells. These data come from a study of shared clonotypes between healthy human individuals. Overall study: For every donor, three CD4 naive, three CD4 memory, two CD8 naive and one CD8 memory plates were used.

The study, taken as a whole, reports: Naive subsets typically showed greater estimated richness than memory subsets.

Every subset's genomic DNA went evenly onto several immunoSEQ plates. Sequenced by immunoSEQ multiplex PCR; TCRdb stores in-frame clones only, minus some. Of about 820,000 clones listed, more than 85% are singletons. This CDR3 is 18 amino acids long. The V gene lost 1 base and the J gene lost 5 bases, with 21 bases spanning the gap. CDR1 LNHNV and CDR2 YYDKDF come from the germline V gene (reference sequence). The source is a man aged 30-40 years in good health. The specimen sequenced was naive CD8+ T cells sorted from blood. This chain uses TRBV15 with TRBJ1-5; D is unresolved. The CDR3 sequence: CATSRVPYRIGPYQPQHF. CDR3 in DNA: TGTGCCACCAGCAGAGTGCCCTATCGGATCGGCCCATATCAGCCCCAGCATTTT.